Listed below are T cell receptor beta chains from one sample, sequenced in a study of OX40 agonist ivuxolimab in advanced cancers. Clones were sequenced by immunoSEQ multiplex PCR, and TCRdb holds only the in-frame ones, with some missing. Of fewer than 45,000 clones detected, roughly 81% appear once; the ten largest clones hold approximately 15%. Sequenced material: CD4+ or CD8+ T cells sorted from blood, taken in a trial of the OX40 agonist ivuxolimab. These receptors came from an adult with an advanced solid tumor such as melanoma, head and neck, liver or kidney cancer. Both conserved end residues are part of each CDR3. The D gene is left open where the match is weak. Expanded clones are given a class, and other clones once, few, many or no size at all.

V gene	D gene	clone size	J gene	CDR3 protein	CDR3 DNA
TRBV6-5	TRBD2	NA	TRBJ2-5	CASSYGRARETQYF	TGTGCCAGCAGTTACGGGAGGGCCCGGGAGACCCAGTACTTC
TRBV28	NA	once	TRBJ2-1	CASSLVGGGIAESSYNEQFF	TGTGCCAGCAGTTTGGTCGGGGGCGGGATTGCGGAAAGCTCCTACAATGAGCAGTTCTTC
TRBV18	TRBD2	NA	TRBJ2-1	CASSLATSGRFFEQFF	TGTGCCAGCTCCCTGGCGACTAGCGGGAGGTTTTTTGAGCAGTTCTTC
TRBV4-1	NA	NA	TRBJ2-5	CASSQAESELAQYF	TGCGCCAGCAGCCAAGCCGAGAGTGAGCTGGCCCAGTACTTC
TRBV7-9	NA	NA	TRBJ1-2	CASSFNRDGDYGYTF	TGTGCCAGCAGCTTTAACAGGGACGGTGACTATGGCTACACCTTC
TRBV7-9	NA	NA	TRBJ1-2	CASSLVRESDDYTF	TGTGCCAGCAGCTTAGTGCGGGAATCGGACGACTACACCTTC
TRBV27	NA	NA	TRBJ1-1	CASSLFGITEAFF	TGTGCCAGCAGTTTATTCGGGATTACTGAAGCTTTCTTT
TRBV11-1	NA	NA	TRBJ2-7	CASSLIGSRAYEQYF	TGTGCCAGCAGCTTAATTGGGTCGAGGGCCTACGAGCAGTACTTC
TRBV6-5	NA	NA	TRBJ2-7	CASSPAIGWEQYF	TGTGCCAGCAGTCCCGCCATAGGTTGGGAGCAGTACTTC
TRBV27	NA	NA	TRBJ2-7	CASSLRVSYEQYF	TGTGCCAGCAGTTTAAGGGTCTCCTACGAGCAGTACTTC
TRBV9	TRBD2	NA	TRBJ2-7	CASSFSGSSSYEQYF	TGTGCCAGCAGCTTTAGCGGGAGTAGCTCCTACGAGCAGTACTTC
TRBV15	TRBD1	NA	TRBJ1-6	CATSPRGQTSPLHF	TGTGCCACCAGCCCCAGGGGGCAAACTTCACCCCTCCACTTT
TRBV5-6	NA	NA	TRBJ2-7	CASSLDRDGAYEQYF	TGTGCCAGCAGCTTAGACCGGGACGGTGCCTACGAGCAGTACTTC
TRBV4-3	NA	NA	TRBJ1-5	CASSQAVRSQPQHF	TGCGCCAGCAGCCAAGCGGTACGGTCCCAGCCCCAGCATTTT
TRBV2	NA	once	TRBJ1-1	CASSESGGRGSPTEAFF	TGTGCCAGCAGTGAATCTGGGGGTCGTGGGAGTCCAACTGAAGCTTTCTTT
TRBV27	TRBD2	NA	TRBJ2-1	CASSLRAGARNEQFF	TGTGCCAGCAGTTTAAGGGCGGGAGCTCGGAATGAGCAGTTCTTC
TRBV5-1	TRBD1	NA	TRBJ2-7	CASSLGQGYLSYEQYF	TGCGCCAGCAGCTTGGGACAGGGGTATCTCTCCTACGAGCAGTACTTC
TRBV27	NA	NA	TRBJ1-1	CASRTGSTEAFF	TGTGCCAGCAGAACTGGGAGTACTGAAGCTTTCTTT
TRBV5-1	NA	NA	TRBJ1-4	CASSLVGGISTNEKLFF	TGCGCCAGCAGCTTGGTAGGCGGAATCTCAACTAATGAAAAACTGTTTTTT
TRBV30	NA	NA	TRBJ1-1	CAWSVLASEAFF	TGTGCCTGGAGTGTACTGGCAAGTGAAGCTTTCTTT
TRBV7-3	TRBD1	once	TRBJ1-2	CASSEDRGKGYTF	TGTGCCAGCAGCGAAGACAGGGGCAAGGGCTACACCTTC
TRBV19	NA	NA	TRBJ2-6	CASSLSGMAANVLTF	TGTGCCAGTAGCCTCTCGGGGATGGCGGCCAACGTCCTGACTTTC
TRBV7-2	NA	once	TRBJ1-1	CASSRGGEAFF	TGTGCCAGCAGCCGGGGGGGTGAAGCTTTCTTT
TRBV2	NA	NA	TRBJ2-7	CASTDFYEQYF	TGTGCCAGCACTGACTTCTACGAGCAGTACTTC
TRBV19	TRBD2	NA	TRBJ2-7	CASSMGLAGALREQYF	TGTGCCAGTAGTATGGGGTTAGCGGGGGCCCTCCGCGAGCAGTACTTC
TRBV5-5	NA	NA	TRBJ2-7	CASSPTGNEQYF	TGTGCCAGCAGCCCTACAGGGAACGAGCAGTACTTC
TRBV6-5	NA	NA	TRBJ1-3	CASTGSGNTIYF	TGTGCCAGCACGGGATCTGGAAACACCATATATTTT
TRBV9	NA	NA	TRBJ1-5	CASSGGDSNQPQHF	TGTGCCAGCAGCGGGGGGGATAGCAATCAGCCCCAGCATTTT
TRBV6-5	NA	NA	TRBJ1-1	CASSYSASLTTEAFF	TGTGCCAGCAGTTACTCCGCCAGTTTGACCACTGAAGCTTTCTTT
TRBV4-1	TRBD1	NA	TRBJ2-1	CASSHFPGTANNEQFF	TGCGCCAGCAGCCATTTCCCCGGGACAGCCAACAATGAGCAGTTCTTC
TRBV4-3	TRBD2	NA	TRBJ2-1	CASSQGLAGGPGNEQFF	TGCGCCAGCAGCCAAGGACTAGCGGGGGGGCCAGGCAATGAGCAGTTCTTC
TRBV9	NA	NA	TRBJ1-2	CASSVEGGSGVYGYTF	TGTGCCAGCAGCGTGGAGGGGGGTAGCGGTGTCTATGGCTACACCTTC
TRBV5-1	NA	NA	TRBJ2-7	CASSFPSSEQYF	TGCGCCAGCAGCTTTCCTAGCTCCGAGCAGTACTTC
TRBV6-5	TRBD2	NA	TRBJ2-7	CASSYWTSGYEQYF	TGTGCCAGCAGTTACTGGACTAGCGGCTACGAGCAGTACTTC
TRBV2	NA	few	TRBJ2-3	CASTPPGTYLRYTQYF	TGTGCCAGCACCCCCCCCGGGACTTACTTAAGGTATACGCAGTATTTT
TRBV7-2	NA	NA	TRBJ1-6	CASSLNKGSSDSPLHF	TGTGCCAGCAGCTTAAATAAGGGGTCTAGTGATTCACCCCTCCACTTT
TRBV7-9	TRBD1	NA	TRBJ1-2	CASSSGGQANYGYTF	TGTGCCAGCAGCTCGGGGGGACAGGCTAACTATGGCTACACCTTC
TRBV4-2	NA	NA	TRBJ1-4	CASSSETGSLEKLFF	TGTGCCAGCAGCTCTGAGACGGGTTCCTTAGAAAAACTGTTTTTT
TRBV9	NA	NA	TRBJ2-6	CASSVHRSSGANVLTF	TGTGCCAGCAGCGTACATCGGAGCTCTGGGGCCAACGTCCTGACTTTC
TRBV7-9	NA	NA	TRBJ1-1	CASSLQGSNTEAFF	TGTGCCAGCAGCTTACAGGGTTCGAACACTGAAGCTTTCTTT
TRBV7-6	NA	NA	TRBJ2-2	CASSSSDKNTGELFF	TGTGCCAGCAGCTCGTCCGACAAGAACACCGGGGAGCTGTTTTTT
TRBV7-6	TRBD2	NA	TRBJ2-3	CASSQTSGTTDTQYF	TGTGCCAGCAGCCAGACTAGCGGGACCACAGATACGCAGTATTTT
TRBV14	TRBD2	NA	TRBJ2-2	CASSPLAGLNTGELFF	TGTGCCAGCAGTCCATTAGCGGGGTTGAACACCGGGGAGCTGTTTTTT
TRBV9	NA	NA	TRBJ2-7	CASNAGTYTYEQYF	TGTGCCAGCAACGCCGGGACCTACACCTACGAGCAGTACTTC
TRBV6-5	NA	once	TRBJ2-7	CASSYSLGGLDEQYF	TGTGCCAGCAGTTACTCCTTGGGGGGGCTGGACGAGCAGTACTTC
TRBV6-5	NA	NA	TRBJ1-2	CASTTGNFNGYTF	TGTGCCAGCACCACAGGGAACTTTAATGGCTACACCTTC
TRBV6-5	TRBD1	NA	TRBJ2-1	CASRTDRGANNEQFF	TGTGCCAGCAGAACGGACAGGGGAGCGAACAATGAGCAGTTCTTC